These T cell receptor beta chains were read from a single sample in a study of cytomegalovirus exposure and HLA in healthy donors. Profiling relied on immunoSEQ multiplex PCR, and the TCRdb table lists in-frame clones only, not all of them. In the table there are roughly 160,000 clones, 70% to 80% of which are singletons. Sequencing used PBMCs. These receptors all come from a man under 40 in good health and CMV-seronegative. The conserved cysteine and the conserved F or W are not part of the CDR3 here.

j_gene | v_gene | len | CDR3aa
TRBJ1-2 | TRBV7-9 | 11 | ASSLLDRYGYT
TRBJ1-2 | TRBV5-1 | 13 | ASSLGGRDGYGYT
TRBJ2-1 | TRBV10-1 | 14 | ASSESKTAGYNEQF
TRBJ1-5 | TRBV19 | 14 | ASTVYSGLGNQPQH
TRBJ2-7 | TRBV30 | 12 | ACRRGLPHYEQY
TRBJ2-3 | TRBV7-9 | 15 | ASSSSRDREIPDTQY
NA | TRBV5-1 | 14 | ASSTGLAGGYYEQY
TRBJ1-5 | TRBV2 | 10 | ASRPGGQPQH
TRBJ1-3 | TRBV15 | 15 | ATSRDGATISGNTIY
TRBJ2-3 | TRBV2 | 11 | ASRGLVPDTQY
TRBJ1-1 | TRBV29-1 | 10 | SVERESREAF
TRBJ2-1 | TRBV30 | 12 | AWRLAGASNEQF
TRBJ2-5 | TRBV28 | 13 | ASSSHLGGQETQY
TRBJ1-5 | TRBV7-8 | 12 | ASSPRQGPQPQH
TRBJ2-3 | TRBV30 | 14 | AWSAGQGPITDTQY
TRBJ1-1 | TRBV7-9 | 12 | ASSPRESVIEAF
TRBJ1-1 | TRBV9 | 13 | ASSRDRGRTTEAF
TRBJ1-6 | TRBV30 | 13 | AWSVTGTRETPLH
TRBJ1-1 | TRBV19 | 13 | ATLGPGGLNTEAF
TRBJ2-1 | TRBV5-1 | 12 | ASLSGEGDNEQF
TRBJ2-7 | TRBV7-9 | 12 | ASSSRDRGYEQY
TRBJ1-1 | TRBV7-2 | 11 | ASSNGMNTEAF
TRBJ2-5 | TRBV9 | 13 | ASSLVAGVGETQY
TRBJ2-5 | TRBV4-1 | 15 | ASSQVGLAGNQETQY
TRBJ2-7 | TRBV28 | 13 | ASSLRVAGPYEQY
TRBJ2-3 | TRBV21-1 | 14 | ASSGGDGRSTDTQY
TRBJ1-6 | TRBV9 | 13 | ASSARSSYNSPLH
TRBJ1-1 | TRBV7-2 | 11 | ASSETPGTEAF
TRBJ2-3 | TRBV11-2 | 13 | ASSRALAGIDTQY
TRBJ1-6 | TRBV7-2 | 16 | ASSLTRLTSSYNSPLH
TRBJ1-4 | TRBV6-1 | 11 | ASRTGIQGKLF
TRBJ2-4 | TRBV28 | 13 | ASSLVAGTKNIQY
TRBJ2-7 | TRBV11-2 | 13 | ASSLAREKPYEQY
TRBJ2-7 | TRBV19 | 12 | ASSDFSGRNEQY
TRBJ2-5 | TRBV9 | 13 | ASSSRGSGGETQY
TRBJ2-1 | TRBV4-2 | 13 | ASSLGTSQVNEQF
TRBJ2-7 | TRBV5-5 | 11 | ASSGAGEYEQY
TRBJ1-2 | TRBV4-3 | 11 | ASSQDAYYGYT
TRBJ1-4 | TRBV18 | 13 | ASSPRQPKNEKLF
TRBJ2-5 | TRBV25-1 | 12 | ASSIQRGQETQY
TRBJ2-5 | TRBV29-1 | 11 | SAPGGFQETQY
TRBJ2-7 | TRBV10-3 | 12 | AISGDRGVHEQY
TRBJ1-1 | TRBV28 | 9 | ASTLNTEAF
TRBJ2-7 | TRBV21-1 | 15 | ASRNSDPGQGDYEQY
TRBJ1-6 | TRBV30 | 11 | AWSGLGVTPLH
TRBJ2-5 | TRBV7-3 | 11 | ASSFQGTETQY
TRBJ2-7 | TRBV4-1 | 13 | ASSQDGAGGSEQY
TRBJ2-1 | TRBV7-2 | 10 | ASSSSVREQF
TRBJ2-1 | TRBV28 | 17 | ASSSPQTSGRGPYNEQF
TRBJ2-1 | TRBV6-6 | 13 | ASTKLAGANNEQF
TRBJ1-5 | TRBV29-1 | 10 | SVAESNQPQH
TRBJ2-2 | TRBV10-3 | 12 | AISDRDRGGELF
TRBJ1-2 | TRBV4-1 | 13 | ASSQDPGANYGYT
TRBJ2-7 | TRBV11-2 | 11 | ASSLGSGYEQY